A selection of T cell receptor beta chains follows, all from one sample in a study of metastatic and nonmetastatic thyroid tumors. TCRdb re-clonotyped the PCR reads through MiXCR. The table lists roughly 20,000 clones, approximately 10% of them singletons. Material for sequencing was blood. These TCRs come from a female donor with papillary thyroid cancer or a benign thyroid nodule (not recorded which). Some clones in this sample may be carry-over from other donors' samples. CDR3s leave out the opening cysteine and the closing phenylalanine or tryptophan. D genes are given only for firm matches. Some rows have no size entry. The others give once, few or many, or a class for an expanded clone.

size	V	D	J	CDR3
many	TRBV4-3	.	TRBJ2-7	ASSQEPPGAGYEQY
many	TRBV9	TRBD1	TRBJ2-2	ASSVATGGPGELF
many	TRBV6-5	TRBD2	TRBJ2-1	ASSSPTSLGSYNEQF
many	TRBV5-6	TRBD2	TRBJ2-3	ASSFPGLAGSSTDTQY
.	TRBV6-5	TRBD1	TRBJ1-6	ASSLSTGTGHSPLH
many	TRBV20-1	TRBD2	TRBJ2-7	SARVAGGAYEQY
.	TRBV12-3/TRBV12-4	.	TRBJ1-6	ASSWTGYNSPLH
many	TRBV6-2/TRBV6-3	.	TRBJ2-3	ASSDPHRATDTQY
few	TRBV5-6	.	TRBJ1-1	ASSLRQMNTEAF
many	TRBV7-9	.	TRBJ2-3	ASSLRSDTQY
medium-sized	TRBV6-1	TRBD1	TRBJ2-2	ASSRQSGTGGDGELF
many	TRBV6-4	.	TRBJ2-2	ASSPSGHTGELF
many	TRBV20-1	TRBD2	TRBJ2-7	SARTSGPNAYEQY
many	TRBV5-1	.	TRBJ2-3	ASSLRSDTQY
.	TRBV11-2	.	TRBJ2-2	ASSLRFRTPNTGELF
medium-sized	TRBV12-3/TRBV12-4	.	TRBJ1-2	ASSLVSRDGYT
.	TRBV5-1	.	TRBJ2-1	ASSGLAAYNEQF
many	TRBV4-1	.	TRBJ1-2	ASSQGAYYGYT
many	TRBV9	.	TRBJ2-1	ASSVGGGSYNEQF
.	TRBV27	.	TRBJ1-6	ASRGTVNSPLH
medium-sized	TRBV6-1	.	TRBJ2-6	ASRTSGSGANVLT
.	TRBV20-1	TRBD2	TRBJ2-7	SARPRDYPYEQY
.	TRBV5-1	TRBD2	TRBJ2-3	ASSLGSSSGKRDTQY
many	TRBV3-1	.	TRBJ2-1	ASSQELVGEQF
few	TRBV15	.	TRBJ1-2	ATSRDRRTAYGYT
many	TRBV11-1	TRBD2	TRBJ2-3	ASSPRGGRVAADTQY
many	TRBV12-3/TRBV12-4	.	TRBJ2-3	ASRGPGDTQY
.	TRBV4-3	.	TRBJ2-7	ASSQDRRGLSYDQY
many	TRBV4-3	TRBD2	TRBJ2-7	ASSQEAGLAGPVGSYEQY
many	TRBV20-1	.	TRBJ1-4	SARVEGSKLF
few	TRBV18	.	TRBJ2-3	ASSPKGSTDTQY
many	TRBV30	.	TRBJ2-6	AWRRGITGANVLT
many	TRBV29-1	.	TRBJ2-3	SLGGTDTQY
many	TRBV7-9	.	TRBJ2-5	ASSIRDTQETQY
.	TRBV11-2	.	TRBJ2-5	ASSSEWREETQY
.	TRBV5-4	.	TRBJ2-7	ASSSTGTVYEQY
.	TRBV11-2	TRBD2	TRBJ2-1	SSSSRTSGSNEQF
many	TRBV5-1	TRBD2	TRBJ2-5	ASSLASGRSETQY
.	TRBV6-1	.	TRBJ2-1	DSSEGAGSANEQF
.	TRBV4-2	.	TRBJ2-1	ASSSATMGRNNEQF
many	TRBV30	.	TRBJ2-1	AWSEAHYNEQF
many	TRBV2	.	TRBJ2-1	ASSARGHNEQF
many	TRBV20-1	.	TRBJ2-1	SARDLASAYNEQF
many	TRBV4-1	.	TRBJ2-1	ASSQVEGSYNEQF
many	TRBV7-2	.	TRBJ2-7	ASSLARTYEQY
many	TRBV7-9	.	TRBJ2-7	ASSALPGSYEQY
many	TRBV20-1	TRBD1	TRBJ2-1	SAGPPGQGANEQF
medium-sized	TRBV6-1	.	TRBJ2-7	ASSEGSGGNYEQY
many	TRBV19	.	TRBJ2-3	ASSVGASTDTQY